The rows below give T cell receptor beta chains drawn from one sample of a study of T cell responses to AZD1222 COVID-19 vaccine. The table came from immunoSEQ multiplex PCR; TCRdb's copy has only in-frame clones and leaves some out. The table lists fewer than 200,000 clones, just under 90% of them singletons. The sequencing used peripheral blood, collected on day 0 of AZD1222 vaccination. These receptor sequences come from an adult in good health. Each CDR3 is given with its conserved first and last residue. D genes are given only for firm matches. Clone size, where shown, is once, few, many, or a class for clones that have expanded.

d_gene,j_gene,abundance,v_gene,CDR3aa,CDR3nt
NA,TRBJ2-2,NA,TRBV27,CASSLWGANTGELFF,TGTGCCAGCAGTTTATGGGGGGCGAACACCGGGGAGCTGTTTTTT
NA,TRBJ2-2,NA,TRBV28,CASTPRYGELFF,TGTGCCAGCACCCCCCGATACGGGGAGCTGTTTTTT
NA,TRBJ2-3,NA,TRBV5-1,CASSPPGIVTDTQYF,TGCGCCAGCAGCCCCCCGGGGATAGTTACAGATACGCAGTATTTT
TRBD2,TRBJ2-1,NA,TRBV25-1,CASSEEAGGFYNEQFF,TGTGCCAGCAGTGAAGAAGCGGGGGGATTTTACAATGAGCAGTTCTTC
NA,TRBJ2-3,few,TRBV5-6,CASRLTGEIPSTDTQYF,TGTGCCAGCAGATTAACAGGTGAAATACCTAGCACAGATACGCAGTATTTT
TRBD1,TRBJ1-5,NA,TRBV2,CASSVLTGGSSNQPQHF,TGTGCCAGCAGTGTGTTGACAGGGGGCTCGTCTAATCAGCCCCAGCATTTT
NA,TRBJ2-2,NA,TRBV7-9,CSGGADTGELFF,TGTTCGGGGGGCGCAGACACCGGGGAGCTGTTTTTT
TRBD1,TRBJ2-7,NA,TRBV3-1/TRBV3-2,CASSQDQGRGRISSYEQYF,TGTGCCAGCAGCCAAGATCAAGGCAGGGGGCGGATTAGCTCCTACGAGCAGTACTTC
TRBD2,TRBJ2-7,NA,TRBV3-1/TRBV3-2,CASSQEGTSGHYEQYF,TGTGCCAGCAGCCAAGAAGGGACTAGCGGGCACTACGAGCAGTACTTC
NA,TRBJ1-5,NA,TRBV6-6,CASAAAEDNQPQHF,TGTGCCAGCGCGGCAGCCGAAGACAATCAGCCCCAGCATTTT
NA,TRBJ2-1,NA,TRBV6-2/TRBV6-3,CASSYPHEQFF,TGTGCCAGCAGTTACCCTCATGAGCAGTTCTTC
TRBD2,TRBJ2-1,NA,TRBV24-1,CATSAAEASGSNEQFF,TGTGCCACCAGTGCTGCTGAGGCTAGCGGGTCCAATGAGCAGTTCTTC
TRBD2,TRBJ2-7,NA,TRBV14,CASSQRTSGGEGSYEQYF,TGTGCCAGCAGCCAACGGACTAGCGGGGGAGAAGGCTCCTACGAGCAGTACTTC
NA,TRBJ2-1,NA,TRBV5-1,CASSLQPPAGSYNEQFF,TGCGCCAGCAGCCTACAACCTCCGGCAGGCTCCTACAATGAGCAGTTCTTC
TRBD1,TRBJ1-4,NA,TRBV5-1,CASSSQGAAPEKLFF,TGCGCCAGCAGCTCACAGGGGGCTGCCCCTGAAAAACTGTTTTTT
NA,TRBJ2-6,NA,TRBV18,CASSPTDSGANVLTF,TGTGCCAGCTCACCCACCGACTCTGGGGCCAACGTCCTGACTTTC
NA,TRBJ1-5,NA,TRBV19,CASQLQSNQPQHF,TGTGCCAGCCAGCTACAGAGCAATCAGCCCCAGCATTTT
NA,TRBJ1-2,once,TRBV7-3,CASSPRDTSLSGYTF,TGTGCCAGCAGCCCCCGGGACACCTCCCTATCCGGCTACACCTTC
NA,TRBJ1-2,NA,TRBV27,CASSPDGPNYGYTF,TGTGCCAGCAGTCCGGACGGTCCTAACTATGGCTACACCTTC
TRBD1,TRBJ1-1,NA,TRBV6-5,CASSTDRINTEAFF,TGTGCCAGCAGTACGGACAGGATAAACACTGAAGCTTTCTTT
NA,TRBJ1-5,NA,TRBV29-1,CSVAGRDNNQPQHF,TGCAGCGTTGCAGGCAGGGACAACAATCAGCCCCAGCATTTT
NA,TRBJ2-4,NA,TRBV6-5,CASSYSFDSSRDIQYF,TGTGCCAGCAGTTACTCCTTTGACTCATCGAGGGACATTCAGTACTTC
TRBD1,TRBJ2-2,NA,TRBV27,CASSLYRGRGITGELFF,TGTGCCAGCAGTTTATATAGGGGGCGAGGGATTACCGGGGAGCTGTTTTTT
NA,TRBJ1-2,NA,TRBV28,CASRTNREGYTF,TGTGCCAGCAGGACAAACAGGGAAGGCTACACCTTC
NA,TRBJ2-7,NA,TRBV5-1,CASSLDRRSSYEQYF,TGCGCCAGCAGCTTGGACAGGAGGAGCTCCTACGAGCAGTACTTC
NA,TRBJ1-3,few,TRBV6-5,CASSRGTTSGNTIYF,TGTGCCAGCAGCCGGGGTACGACCTCTGGAAACACCATATATTTT
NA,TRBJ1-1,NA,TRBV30,CAWSVLNTEAFF,TGTGCCTGGAGTGTACTGAACACTGAAGCTTTCTTT
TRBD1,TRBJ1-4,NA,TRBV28,CASSLGTGREKLFF,TGTGCCAGCAGTTTAGGGACAGGGCGTGAAAAACTGTTTTTT
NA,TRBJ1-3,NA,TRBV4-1,CASSHQTLGQYSGNTIYF,TGCGCCAGCAGCCATCAAACCCTGGGGCAGTACTCTGGAAACACCATATATTTT
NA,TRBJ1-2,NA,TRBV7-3,CASSLQATSYGYTF,TGTGCCAGCAGCTTACAGGCTACGAGCTATGGCTACACCTTC
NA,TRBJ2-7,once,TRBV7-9,CASSLELWDLHEQYF,TGTGCCAGCAGCTTGGAGTTGTGGGACCTTCACGAGCAGTACTTC
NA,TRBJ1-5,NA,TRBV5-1,CASSLDPGDQPQHF,TGCGCCAGCAGCTTGGACCCGGGGGATCAGCCCCAGCATTTT
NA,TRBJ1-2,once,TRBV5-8,CASSSQPGSAVGYTF,TGTGCCAGCAGCTCCCAACCCGGGTCCGCCGTGGGCTACACCTTC
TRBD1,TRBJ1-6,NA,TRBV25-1,CASRWTGNDSPLHF,TGTGCCAGCAGATGGACAGGGAACGACTCACCCCTCCACTTT
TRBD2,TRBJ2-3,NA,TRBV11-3,CASSLGLAGEVDTQYF,TGTGCCAGCAGCTTAGGACTAGCGGGAGAGGTAGATACGCAGTATTTT
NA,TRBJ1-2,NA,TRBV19,CASSIPALNYGYTF,TGTGCCAGTAGTATACCCGCGCTTAACTATGGCTACACCTTC
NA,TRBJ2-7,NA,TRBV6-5,CASRLTGTVAYEQYF,TGTGCCAGCAGATTAACTGGGACGGTTGCCTACGAGCAGTACTTC
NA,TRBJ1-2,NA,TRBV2,CASSRDGSNYGYTF,TGTGCCAGCAGTCGGGACGGATCTAACTATGGCTACACCTTC
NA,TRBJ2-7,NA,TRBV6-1,CASSGGATWASYEQYF,TGTGCCAGCAGTGGTGGGGCCACCTGGGCCTCCTACGAGCAGTACTTC
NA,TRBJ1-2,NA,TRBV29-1,CSVEPSGQQTNYGYTF,TGCAGCGTTGAACCGTCTGGACAGCAAACTAACTATGGCTACACCTTC
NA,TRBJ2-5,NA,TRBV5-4,CASSLETQETQYF,TGTGCCAGCAGCTTGGAGACTCAAGAGACCCAGTACTTC
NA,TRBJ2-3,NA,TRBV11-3,CASSLGGPDTQYF,TGTGCCAGCAGCTTAGGGGGGCCAGATACGCAGTATTTT
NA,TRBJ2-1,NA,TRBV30,CAFSGFFKGEQFF,TGTGCCTTTTCGGGCTTTTTTAAAGGCGAGCAGTTCTTC
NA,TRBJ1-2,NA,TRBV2,CASSTENYGYTF,TGTGCCAGCAGCACAGAGAACTATGGCTACACCTTC
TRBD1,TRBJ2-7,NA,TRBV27,CASSFPGQGIYEQYF,TGTGCCAGCAGTTTCCCGGGACAGGGGATTTACGAGCAGTACTTC
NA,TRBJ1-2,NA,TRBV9,CASSVASNKGGYTF,TGTGCCAGCAGCGTAGCGAGTAACAAGGGGGGCTACACCTTC
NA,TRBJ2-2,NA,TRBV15,CATSRVRANTGELFF,TGTGCCACCAGCAGAGTAAGAGCGAACACCGGGGAGCTGTTTTTT
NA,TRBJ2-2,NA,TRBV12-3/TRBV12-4,CASSQGAGELFF,TGTGCCAGCAGTCAGGGAGCCGGGGAGCTGTTTTTT
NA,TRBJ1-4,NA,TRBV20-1,CSAREKLFF,TGCAGTGCGCGTGAAAAACTGTTTTTT
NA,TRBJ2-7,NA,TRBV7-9,CASSLEYEQYF,TGTGCCAGCAGCTTAGAGTACGAGCAGTACTTC
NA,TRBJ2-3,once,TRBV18,CASSPGTDTQYF,TGTGCCAGCTCACCAGGCACAGATACGCAGTATTTT
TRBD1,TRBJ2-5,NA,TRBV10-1,CASSYIFHRGQETQYF,TGCGCCAGCAGCTATATCTTTCACAGGGGCCAAGAGACCCAGTACTTC
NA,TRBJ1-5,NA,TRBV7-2,CASSLADRPQHF,TGTGCCAGCAGCTTAGCGGACAGGCCCCAGCATTTT
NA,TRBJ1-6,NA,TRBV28,CASRDGGEVNSPLHF,TGTGCCAGCAGGGATGGGGGTGAGGTAAATTCACCCCTCCACTTT
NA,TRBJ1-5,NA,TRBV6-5,CASREDARNQPQHF,TGTGCCAGCAGAGAGGACGCCCGCAATCAGCCCCAGCATTTT
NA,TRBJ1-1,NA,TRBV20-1,CSASVAGKGTEAFF,TGCAGTGCTAGTGTGGCAGGGAAAGGCACTGAAGCTTTCTTT
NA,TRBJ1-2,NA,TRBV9,CASSRHNDYGYTF,TGTGCCAGCAGTCGTCACAATGACTATGGCTACACCTTC
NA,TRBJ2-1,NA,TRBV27,CASRSTSSSYNEQFF,TGTGCCAGCAGGAGCACGAGCAGCTCCTACAATGAGCAGTTCTTC
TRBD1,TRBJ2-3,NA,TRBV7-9,CASSYNYRDRGTDTQYF,TGTGCCAGCAGCTACAACTACCGGGACAGGGGTACAGATACGCAGTATTTT
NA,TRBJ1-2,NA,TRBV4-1,CASSQVTLYYGYTF,TGCGCCAGCAGCCAAGTGACGCTATACTATGGCTACACCTTC